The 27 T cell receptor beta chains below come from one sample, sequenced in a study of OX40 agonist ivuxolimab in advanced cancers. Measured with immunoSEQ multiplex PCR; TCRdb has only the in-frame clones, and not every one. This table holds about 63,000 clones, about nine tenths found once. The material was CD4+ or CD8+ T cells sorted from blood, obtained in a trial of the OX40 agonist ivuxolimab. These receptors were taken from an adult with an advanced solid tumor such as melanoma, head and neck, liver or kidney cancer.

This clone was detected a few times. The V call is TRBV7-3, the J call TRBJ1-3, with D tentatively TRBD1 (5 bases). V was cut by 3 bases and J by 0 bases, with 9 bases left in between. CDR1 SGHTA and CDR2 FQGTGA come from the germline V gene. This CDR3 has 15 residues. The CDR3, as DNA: TGTGCCAGCAGCTTTTCTGGGGGCTCTGGAAACACCATATATTTT. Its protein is CASSFSGGSGNTIYF. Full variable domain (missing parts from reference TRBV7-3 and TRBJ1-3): GAGVSQTPSNKVTEKGKYVELRCDPISGHTALYWYRQSLGQGPEFLIYFQGTGAADDSGLPNDRFFAVRPEGSVSTLKIQRTERGDSAVYLCASSFSGGSGNTIYFGEGSWLTVV.

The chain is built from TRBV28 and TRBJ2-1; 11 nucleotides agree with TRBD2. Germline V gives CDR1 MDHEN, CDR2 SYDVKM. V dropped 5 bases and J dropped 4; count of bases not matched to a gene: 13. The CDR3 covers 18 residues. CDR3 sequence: CASSTDAAGTSGYNEQFF. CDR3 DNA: TGTGCCAGCAGTACCGATGCAGCCGGGACTAGCGGTTACAATGAGCAGTTCTTC.

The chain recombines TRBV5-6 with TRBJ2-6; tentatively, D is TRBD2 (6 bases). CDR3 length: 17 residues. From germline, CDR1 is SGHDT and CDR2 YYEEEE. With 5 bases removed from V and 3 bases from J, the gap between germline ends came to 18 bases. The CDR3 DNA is TGTGCCAGCAGTCAGCGGGTAATCTGGGTTGGGGCCAACGTCCTGACTTTC. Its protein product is CASSQRVIWVGANVLTF.

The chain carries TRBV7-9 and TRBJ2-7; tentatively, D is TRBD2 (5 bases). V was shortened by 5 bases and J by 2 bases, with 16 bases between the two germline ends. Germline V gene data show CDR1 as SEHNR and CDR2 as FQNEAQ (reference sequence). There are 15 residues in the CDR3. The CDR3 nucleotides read TGTGCCAGCAGCCGCCGAGAGAGTAGCGCCTACGAGCAGTACTTC. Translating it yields CASSRRESSAYEQYF.

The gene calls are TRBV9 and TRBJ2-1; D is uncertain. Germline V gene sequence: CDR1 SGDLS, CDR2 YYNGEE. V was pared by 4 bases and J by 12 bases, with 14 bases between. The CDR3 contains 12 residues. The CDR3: CASSSDGPRQFF. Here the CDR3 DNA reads TGTGCCAGCAGCTCCGACGGCCCCAGGCAGTTCTTC.

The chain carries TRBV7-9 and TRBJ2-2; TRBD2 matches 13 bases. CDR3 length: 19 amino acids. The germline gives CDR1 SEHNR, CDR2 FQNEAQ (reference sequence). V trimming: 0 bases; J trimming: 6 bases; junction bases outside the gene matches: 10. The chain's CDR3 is CASSLAFGLAGARAGELFF. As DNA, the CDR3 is TGTGCCAGCAGCTTAGCTTTCGGACTAGCGGGAGCGAGGGCCGGGGAGCTGTTTTTT.

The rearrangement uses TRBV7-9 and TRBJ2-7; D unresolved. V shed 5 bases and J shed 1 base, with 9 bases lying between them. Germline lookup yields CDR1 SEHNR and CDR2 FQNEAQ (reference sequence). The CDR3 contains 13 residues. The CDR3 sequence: CASSHSVSYEQYF. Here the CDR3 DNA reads TGTGCCAGCAGCCACTCCGTTTCCTACGAGCAGTACTTC.

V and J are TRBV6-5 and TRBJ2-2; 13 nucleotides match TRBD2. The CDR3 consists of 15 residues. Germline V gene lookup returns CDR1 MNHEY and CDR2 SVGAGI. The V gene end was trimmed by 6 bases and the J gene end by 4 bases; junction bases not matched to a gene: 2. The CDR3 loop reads CASRRLAGGTGELFF. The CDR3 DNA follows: TGTGCCAGCAGACGACTAGCGGGGGGCACCGGGGAGCTGTTTTTT.

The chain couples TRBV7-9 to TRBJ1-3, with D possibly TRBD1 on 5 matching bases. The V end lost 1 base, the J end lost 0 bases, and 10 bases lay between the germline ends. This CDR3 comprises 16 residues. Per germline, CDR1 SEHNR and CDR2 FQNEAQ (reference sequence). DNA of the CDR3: TGTGCCAGCAGCTTAGGAAGGGACGCCTCTGGAAACACCATATATTTT. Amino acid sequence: CASSLGRDASGNTIYF.

The CDR3 region is CASSGGPTNTGELFF. CDR3 DNA: TGTGCCAGCAGCGGGGGACCCACGAACACCGGGGAGCTGTTTTTT. V is TRBV11-2 and J is TRBJ2-2, with D perhaps given as TRBD1 or TRBD2 (5 bases each). V lost 5 bases and J lost 0, with 10 bases in between. In germline, CDR1 is SGHAT, CDR2 FQNNGV. This CDR3 comprises 15 residues.

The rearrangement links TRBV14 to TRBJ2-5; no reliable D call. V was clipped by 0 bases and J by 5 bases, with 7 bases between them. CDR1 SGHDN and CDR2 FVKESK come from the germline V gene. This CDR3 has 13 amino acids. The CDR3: CASSQDSQETQYF. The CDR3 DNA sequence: TGTGCCAGCAGCCAAGATTCACAGGAGACCCAGTACTTC.

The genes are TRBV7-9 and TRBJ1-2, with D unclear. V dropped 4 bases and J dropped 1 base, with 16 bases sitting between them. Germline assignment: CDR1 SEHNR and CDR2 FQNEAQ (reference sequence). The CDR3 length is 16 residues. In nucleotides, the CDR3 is TGTGCCAGCAGCTCCCTCGGGGTCTCCCATAACTATGGCTACACCTTC. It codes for CASSSLGVSHNYGYTF. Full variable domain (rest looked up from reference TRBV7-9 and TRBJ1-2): DTGVSQNPRHKITKRGQNVTFRCDPISEHNRLYWYRQTLGQGPEFLTYFQNEAQLEKSRLLSDRFSAERPKGSFSTLEIQRTEQGDSAMYLCASSSLGVSHNYGYTFGSGTRLTVV.

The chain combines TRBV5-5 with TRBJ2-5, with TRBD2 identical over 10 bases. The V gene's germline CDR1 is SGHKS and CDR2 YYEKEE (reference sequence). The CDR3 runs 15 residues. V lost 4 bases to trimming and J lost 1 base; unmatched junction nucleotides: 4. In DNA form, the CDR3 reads TGTGCCAGCAGCCGAACTAGCGGGGTCCAAGAGACCCAGTACTTC. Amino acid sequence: CASSRTSGVQETQYF.

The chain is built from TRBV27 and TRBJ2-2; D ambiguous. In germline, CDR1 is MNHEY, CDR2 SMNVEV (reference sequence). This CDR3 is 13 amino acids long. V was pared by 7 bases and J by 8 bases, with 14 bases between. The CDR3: CASTATLRGELFF. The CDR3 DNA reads TGTGCCAGCACCGCCACTCTTAGAGGGGAGCTGTTTTTT.

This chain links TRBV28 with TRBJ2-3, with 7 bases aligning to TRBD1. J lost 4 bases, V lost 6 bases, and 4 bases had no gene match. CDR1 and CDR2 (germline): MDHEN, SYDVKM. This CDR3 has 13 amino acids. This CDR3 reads CASSRQGPDTQYF. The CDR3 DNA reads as TGTGCCAGCAGCCGACAGGGTCCAGATACGCAGTATTTT.

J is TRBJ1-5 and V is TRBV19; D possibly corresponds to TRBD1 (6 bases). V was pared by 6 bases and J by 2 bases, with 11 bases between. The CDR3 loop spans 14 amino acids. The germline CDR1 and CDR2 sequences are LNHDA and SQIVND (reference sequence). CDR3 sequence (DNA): TGTGCCAGTAGCTTTGGGACACGCAATCAGCCCCAGCATTTT. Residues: CASSFGTRNQPQHF.

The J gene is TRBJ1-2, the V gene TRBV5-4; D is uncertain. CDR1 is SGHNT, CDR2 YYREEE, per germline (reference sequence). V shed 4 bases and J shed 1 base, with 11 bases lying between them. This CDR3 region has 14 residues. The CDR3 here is CASSRSLLNYGYTF. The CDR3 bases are TGTGCCAGCAGCCGGTCCCTACTTAACTATGGCTACACCTTC.

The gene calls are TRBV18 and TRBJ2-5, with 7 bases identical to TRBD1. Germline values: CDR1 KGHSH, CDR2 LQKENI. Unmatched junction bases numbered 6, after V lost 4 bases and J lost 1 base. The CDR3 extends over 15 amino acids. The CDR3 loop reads CASSLSTGTQETQYF. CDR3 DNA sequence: TGTGCCAGCTCACTCTCGACAGGGACCCAAGAGACCCAGTACTTC.

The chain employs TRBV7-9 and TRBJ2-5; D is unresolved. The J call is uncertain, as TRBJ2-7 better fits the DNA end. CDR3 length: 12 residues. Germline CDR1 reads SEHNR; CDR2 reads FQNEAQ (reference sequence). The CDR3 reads CAINAKSTEQYF. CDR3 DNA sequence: TGTGCCATAAATGCCAAATCGACCGAGCAGTACTTC.

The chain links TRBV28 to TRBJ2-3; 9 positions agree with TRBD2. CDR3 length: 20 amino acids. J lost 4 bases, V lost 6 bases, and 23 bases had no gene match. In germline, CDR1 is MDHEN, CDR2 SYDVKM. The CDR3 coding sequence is TGTGCCAGCAGCCCGCTGGGTAGCGGGAGATCCCTTACGGGGTCAGATACGCAGTATTTT. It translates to CASSPLGSGRSLTGSDTQYF.

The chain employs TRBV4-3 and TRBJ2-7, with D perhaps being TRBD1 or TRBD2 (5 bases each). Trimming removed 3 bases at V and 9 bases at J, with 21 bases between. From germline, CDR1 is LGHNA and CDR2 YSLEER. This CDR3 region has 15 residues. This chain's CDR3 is CASSQEAQPGLAQYF. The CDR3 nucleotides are TGCGCCAGCAGCCAGGAGGCCCAACCGGGGCTGGCGCAGTACTTC.

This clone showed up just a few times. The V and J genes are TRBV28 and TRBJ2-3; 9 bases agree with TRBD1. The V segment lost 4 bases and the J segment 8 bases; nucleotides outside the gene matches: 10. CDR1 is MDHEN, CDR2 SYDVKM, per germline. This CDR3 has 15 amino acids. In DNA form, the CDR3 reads TGTGCCAGCAGTTCCTCGGGACAGGGACACGGTACGCAGTATTTT. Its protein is CASSSSGQGHGTQYF.

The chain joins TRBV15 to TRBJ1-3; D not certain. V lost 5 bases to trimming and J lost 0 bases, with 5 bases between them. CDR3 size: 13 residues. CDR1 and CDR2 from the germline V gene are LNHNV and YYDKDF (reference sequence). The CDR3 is CATSADSGNTIYF. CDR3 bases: TGTGCCACCAGCGCAGACTCTGGAAACACCATATATTTT. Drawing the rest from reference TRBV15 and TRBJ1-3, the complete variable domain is DAMVIQNPRYQVTQFGKPVTLSCSQTLNHNVMYWYQQKSSQAPKLLFHYYDKDFNNEADTPDNFQSRRPNTSFCFLDIRSPGLGDTAMYLCATSADSGNTIYFGEGSWLTVV.

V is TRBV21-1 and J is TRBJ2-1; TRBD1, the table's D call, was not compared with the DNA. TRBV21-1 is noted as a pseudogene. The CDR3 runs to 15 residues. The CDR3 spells CASTLIGTVHYWQFF. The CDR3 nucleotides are TGTGCCAGCACTCTAATCGGGACAGTACATTATTGGCAGTTCTTC.

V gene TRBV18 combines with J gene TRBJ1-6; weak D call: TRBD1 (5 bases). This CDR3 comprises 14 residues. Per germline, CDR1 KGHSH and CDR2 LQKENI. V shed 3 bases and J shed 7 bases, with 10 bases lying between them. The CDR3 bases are TGTGCCAGCTCACCGGGCGGGGGGAATTCACCCCTCCACTTT. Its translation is CASSPGGGNSPLHF.

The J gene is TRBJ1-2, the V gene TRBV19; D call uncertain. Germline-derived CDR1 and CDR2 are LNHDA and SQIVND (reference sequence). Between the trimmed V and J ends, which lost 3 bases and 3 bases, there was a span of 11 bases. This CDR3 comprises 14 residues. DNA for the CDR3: TGTGCCAGTAGTATGGGCAAGGGAGACTATGGCTACACCTTC. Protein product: CASSMGKGDYGYTF.

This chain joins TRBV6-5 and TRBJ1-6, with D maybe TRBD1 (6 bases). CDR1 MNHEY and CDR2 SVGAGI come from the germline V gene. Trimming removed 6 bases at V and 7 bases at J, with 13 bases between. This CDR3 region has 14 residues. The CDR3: CASRRDTGNSPLHF. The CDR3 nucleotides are TGTGCCAGCAGGCGGGACACGGGCAATTCACCCCTCCACTTT.